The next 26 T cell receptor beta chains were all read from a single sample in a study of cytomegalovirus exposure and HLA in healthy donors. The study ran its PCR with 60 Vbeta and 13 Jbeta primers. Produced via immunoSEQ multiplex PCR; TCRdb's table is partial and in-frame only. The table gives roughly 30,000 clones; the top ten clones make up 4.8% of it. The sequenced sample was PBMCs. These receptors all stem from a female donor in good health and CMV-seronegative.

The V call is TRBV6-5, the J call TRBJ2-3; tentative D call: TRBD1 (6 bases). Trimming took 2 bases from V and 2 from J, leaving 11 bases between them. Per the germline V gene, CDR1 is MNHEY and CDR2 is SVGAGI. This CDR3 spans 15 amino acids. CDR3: CASSYGGPTTDTQYF. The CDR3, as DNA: TGTGCCAGCAGTTACGGGGGCCCGACCACAGATACGCAGTATTTT.

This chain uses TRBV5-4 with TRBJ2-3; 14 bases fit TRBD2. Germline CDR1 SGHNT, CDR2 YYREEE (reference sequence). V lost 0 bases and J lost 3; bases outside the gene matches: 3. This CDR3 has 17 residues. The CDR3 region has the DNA TGTGCCAGCAGCTTGGGAGGACTAGCGGGGGGAACAGATACGCAGTATTTT. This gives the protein CASSLGGLAGGTDTQYF.

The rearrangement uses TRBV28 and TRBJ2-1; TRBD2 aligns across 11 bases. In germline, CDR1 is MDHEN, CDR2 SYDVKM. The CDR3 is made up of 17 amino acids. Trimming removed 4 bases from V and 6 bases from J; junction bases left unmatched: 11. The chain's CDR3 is CASSSPTSGGPPNEQFF. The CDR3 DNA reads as TGTGCCAGCAGTTCCCCTACTAGCGGGGGCCCCCCCAATGAGCAGTTCTTC.

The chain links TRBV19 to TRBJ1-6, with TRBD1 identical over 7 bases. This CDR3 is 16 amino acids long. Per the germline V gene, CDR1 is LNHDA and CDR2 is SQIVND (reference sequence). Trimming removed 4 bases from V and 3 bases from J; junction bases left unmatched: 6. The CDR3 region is CASSNRQGGYNSPLHF. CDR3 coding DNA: TGTGCCAGTAGTAATCGACAGGGTGGCTATAATTCACCCCTCCACTTT. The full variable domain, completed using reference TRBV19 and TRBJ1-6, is DGGITQSPKYLFRKEGQNVTLSCEQNLNHDAMYWYRQDPGQGLRLIYYSQIVNDFQKGDIAEGYSVSREKKESFPLTVTSAQKNPTAFYLCASSNRQGGYNSPLHFGNGTRLTVT.

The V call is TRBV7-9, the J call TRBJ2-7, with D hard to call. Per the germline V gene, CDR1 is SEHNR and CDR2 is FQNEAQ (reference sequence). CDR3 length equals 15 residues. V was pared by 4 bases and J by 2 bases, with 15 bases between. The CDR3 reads CASSSQTVGAYEQYF. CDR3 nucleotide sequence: TGTGCCAGCAGCTCACAGACGGTGGGTGCCTACGAGCAGTACTTC. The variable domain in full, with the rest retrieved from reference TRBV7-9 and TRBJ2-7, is DTGVSQNPRHKITKRGQNVTFRCDPISEHNRLYWYRQTLGQGPEFLTYFQNEAQLEKSRLLSDRFSAERPKGSFSTLEIQRTEQGDSAMYLCASSSQTVGAYEQYFGPGTRLTVT.

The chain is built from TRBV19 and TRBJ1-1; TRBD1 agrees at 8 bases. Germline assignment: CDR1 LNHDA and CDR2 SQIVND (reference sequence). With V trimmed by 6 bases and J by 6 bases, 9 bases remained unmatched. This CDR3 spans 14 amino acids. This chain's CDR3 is CASRAGDRYAEAFF. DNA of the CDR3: TGTGCCAGTAGGGCTGGGGACAGGTACGCTGAAGCTTTCTTT.

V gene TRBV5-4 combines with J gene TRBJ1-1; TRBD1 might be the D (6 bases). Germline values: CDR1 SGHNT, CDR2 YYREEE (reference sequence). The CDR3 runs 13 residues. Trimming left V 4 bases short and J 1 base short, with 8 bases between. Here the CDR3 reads CASSRTENTEAFF. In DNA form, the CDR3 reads TGTGCCAGCAGCCGGACAGAGAACACTGAAGCTTTCTTT.

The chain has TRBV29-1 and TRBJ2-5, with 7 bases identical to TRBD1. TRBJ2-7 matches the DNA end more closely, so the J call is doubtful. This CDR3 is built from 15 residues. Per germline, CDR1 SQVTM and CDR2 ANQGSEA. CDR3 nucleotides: TGCAGCGTCGCGGCTGGGACAGACCCCTCCTACGAGCAGTACTTC. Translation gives CSVAAGTDPSYEQYF.

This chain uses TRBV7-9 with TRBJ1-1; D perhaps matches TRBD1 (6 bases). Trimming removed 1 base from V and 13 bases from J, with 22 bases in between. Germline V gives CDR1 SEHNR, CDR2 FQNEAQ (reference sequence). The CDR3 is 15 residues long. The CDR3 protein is CASSLDQGRGQGGFF. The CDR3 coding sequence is TGTGCCAGCAGCTTAGACCAGGGGAGGGGACAAGGGGGTTTCTTT.

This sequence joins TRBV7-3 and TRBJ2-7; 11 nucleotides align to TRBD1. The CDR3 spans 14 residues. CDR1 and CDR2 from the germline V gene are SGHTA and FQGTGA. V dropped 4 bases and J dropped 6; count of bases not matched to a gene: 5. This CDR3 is CASSSTGTGGEQYF. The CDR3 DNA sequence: TGTGCCAGCAGCTCAACCGGGACAGGGGGCGAGCAGTACTTC.

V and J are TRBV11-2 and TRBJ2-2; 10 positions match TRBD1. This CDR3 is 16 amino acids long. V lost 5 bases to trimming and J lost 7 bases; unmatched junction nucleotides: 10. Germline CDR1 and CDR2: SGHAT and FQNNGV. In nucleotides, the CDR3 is TGTGCCAGCAGCCCCCGACAGGGGGCGGCGGTCGGGGAGCTGTTTTTT. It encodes CASSPRQGAAVGELFF.

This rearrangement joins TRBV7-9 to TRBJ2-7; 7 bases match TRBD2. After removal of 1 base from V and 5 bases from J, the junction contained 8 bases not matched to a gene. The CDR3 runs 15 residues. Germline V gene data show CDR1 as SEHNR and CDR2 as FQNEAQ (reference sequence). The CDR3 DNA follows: TGTGCCAGCAGCTTAGTGCCAGCGGGGCCCAACGAGCAGTACTTC. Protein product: CASSLVPAGPNEQYF.

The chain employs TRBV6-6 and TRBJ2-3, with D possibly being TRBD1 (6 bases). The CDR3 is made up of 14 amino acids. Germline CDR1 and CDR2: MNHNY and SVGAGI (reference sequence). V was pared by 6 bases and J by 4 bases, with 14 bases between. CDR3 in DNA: TGTGCCAGCAGGTTAGGGGGTCGTCCAGATACGCAGTATTTT. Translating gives CASRLGGRPDTQYF.

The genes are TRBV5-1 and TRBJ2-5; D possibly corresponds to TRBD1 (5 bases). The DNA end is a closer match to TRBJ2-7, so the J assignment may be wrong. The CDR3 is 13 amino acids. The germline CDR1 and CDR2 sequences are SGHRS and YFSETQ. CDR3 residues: CASSRRQSYEQYF. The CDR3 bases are TGCGCCAGCAGCCGCAGACAGTCCTACGAGCAGTACTTC.

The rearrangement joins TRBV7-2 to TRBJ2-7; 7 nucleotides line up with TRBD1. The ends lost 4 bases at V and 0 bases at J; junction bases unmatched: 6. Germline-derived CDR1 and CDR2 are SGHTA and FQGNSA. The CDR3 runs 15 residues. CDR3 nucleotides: TGTGCCAGCAGCTCCAGGGACAGCGCCTCCTACGAGCAGTACTTC. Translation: CASSSRDSASYEQYF.

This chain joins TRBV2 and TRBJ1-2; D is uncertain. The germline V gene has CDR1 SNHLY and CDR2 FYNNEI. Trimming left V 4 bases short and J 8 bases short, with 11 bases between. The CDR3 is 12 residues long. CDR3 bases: TGTGCCAGCAGTGCCGGGGTATGGGGCTACACCTTC. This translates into CASSAGVWGYTF.

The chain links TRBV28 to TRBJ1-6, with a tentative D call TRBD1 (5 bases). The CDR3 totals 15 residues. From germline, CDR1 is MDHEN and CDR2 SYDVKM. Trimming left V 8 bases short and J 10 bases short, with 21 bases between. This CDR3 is CASFPQAGKNSPLHF. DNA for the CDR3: TGTGCCAGCTTCCCGCAGGCAGGGAAGAACTCACCCCTCCACTTT.

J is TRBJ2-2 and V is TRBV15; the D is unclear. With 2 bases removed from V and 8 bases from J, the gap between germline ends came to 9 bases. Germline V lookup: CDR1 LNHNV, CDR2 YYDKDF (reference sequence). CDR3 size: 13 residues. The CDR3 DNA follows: TGTGCCACCAGCAGACCTGTACGGGGGGAGCTGTTTTTT. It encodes CATSRPVRGELFF.

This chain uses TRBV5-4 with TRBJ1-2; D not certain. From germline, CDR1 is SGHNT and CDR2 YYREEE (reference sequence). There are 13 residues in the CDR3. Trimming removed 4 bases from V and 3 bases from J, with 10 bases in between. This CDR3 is CASSPRADYGYTF. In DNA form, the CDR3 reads TGTGCCAGCAGCCCGAGGGCAGACTATGGCTACACCTTC.

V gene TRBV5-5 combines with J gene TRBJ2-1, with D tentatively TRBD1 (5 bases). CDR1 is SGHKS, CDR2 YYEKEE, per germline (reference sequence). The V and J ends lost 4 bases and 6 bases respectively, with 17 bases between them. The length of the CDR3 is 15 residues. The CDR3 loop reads CASSLRQIGGNEQFF. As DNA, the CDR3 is TGTGCCAGCAGCCTTCGACAGATTGGTGGCAATGAGCAGTTCTTC.

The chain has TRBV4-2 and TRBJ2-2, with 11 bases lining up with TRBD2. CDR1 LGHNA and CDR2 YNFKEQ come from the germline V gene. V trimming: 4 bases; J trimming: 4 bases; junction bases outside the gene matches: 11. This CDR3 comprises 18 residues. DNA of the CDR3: TGTGCCAGCAGCCTCGAAACTAGCGGGGGCCGAACCACCGGGGAGCTGTTTTTT. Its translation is CASSLETSGGRTTGELFF.

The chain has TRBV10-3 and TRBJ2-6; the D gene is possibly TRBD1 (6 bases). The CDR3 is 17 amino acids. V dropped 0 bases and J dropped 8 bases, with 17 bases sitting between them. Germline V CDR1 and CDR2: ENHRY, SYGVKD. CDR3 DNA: TGTGCCATCAGTGAGTCTTTTGGAAACAGGGTACCCAACGTCCTGACTTTC. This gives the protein CAISESFGNRVPNVLTF.

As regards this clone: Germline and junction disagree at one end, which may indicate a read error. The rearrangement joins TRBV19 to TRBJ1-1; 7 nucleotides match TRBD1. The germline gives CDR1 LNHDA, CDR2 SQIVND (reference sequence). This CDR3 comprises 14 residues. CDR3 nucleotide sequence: TGTGCCAGTGGCCGACAGGGATTGAAGACTGAAGCTTTCTTT. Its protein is CASGRQGLKTEAFF.

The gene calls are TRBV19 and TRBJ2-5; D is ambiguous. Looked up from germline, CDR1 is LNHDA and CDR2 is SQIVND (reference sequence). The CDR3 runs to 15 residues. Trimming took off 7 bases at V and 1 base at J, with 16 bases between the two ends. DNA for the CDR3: TGTGCCAGTAACCCTAGAGGTATCGGCCAAGAGACCCAGTACTTC. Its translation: CASNPRGIGQETQYF.

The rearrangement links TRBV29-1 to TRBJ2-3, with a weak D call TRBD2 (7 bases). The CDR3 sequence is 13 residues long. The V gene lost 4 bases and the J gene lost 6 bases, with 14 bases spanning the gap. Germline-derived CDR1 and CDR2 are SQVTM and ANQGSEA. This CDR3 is CSVGGRGLDTQYF. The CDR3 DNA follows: TGCAGCGTTGGTGGGCGGGGGCTTGATACGCAGTATTTT.

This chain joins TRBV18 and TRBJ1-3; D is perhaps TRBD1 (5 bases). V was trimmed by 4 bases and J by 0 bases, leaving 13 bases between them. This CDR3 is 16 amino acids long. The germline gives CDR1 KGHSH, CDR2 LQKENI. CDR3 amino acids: CASSHATEASGNTIYF. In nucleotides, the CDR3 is TGTGCCAGCTCACACGCGACAGAAGCCTCTGGAAACACCATATATTTT.